This T cell receptor beta chain originates from a study of shared clonotypes between healthy human individuals. V lost 5 bases and J lost 2; bases outside the gene matches: 7. This CDR3 is built from 15 residues. Germline V lookup: CDR1 SGHRS, CDR2 YFSETQ. Concerning this clone: A far larger clone is only one base removed, so a read error is likely.

The repertoire was sequenced with immunoSEQ multiplex PCR; TCRdb's copy has only in-frame clones and lacks some. The sample holds about 490,000 clones, 76% seen once. Source material: PBMCs. This receptor was obtained from a woman between 35 and 50 years old in good health. Some clones in this sample may be carry-over from other donors' samples. This chain uses TRBV5-1 with TRBJ2-7; 10 nucleotides align to TRBD1. The CDR3 spells CASRTGTGDPYEQYF. In DNA form, the CDR3 reads TGCGCCAGCAGGACCGGGACAGGGGACCCCTACGAGCAGTACTTC.